The 13 T cell receptor beta chains below were found in one sample sequenced in a study of shared clonotypes between healthy human individuals. Only in-frame clones appear in the TCRdb table, and some are missing; sequencing was by immunoSEQ multiplex PCR. The sample has approximately 1.4 million clones, around 98% seen once. The sequenced sample was naive CD4+ T cells sorted from blood. Subset indicated: CD45RA+ positively selected. The receptors derive from a young man in good health.

This sequence joins TRBV5-1 and TRBJ1-1, with a possible D match to TRBD1 (6 bases). The CDR3 consists of 14 residues. V lost 5 bases and J lost 4, with 15 bases in between. CDR1 SGHRS and CDR2 YFSETQ come from the germline V gene. The CDR3 loop reads CASRPGTLGTEAFF. The CDR3 coding sequence is TGCGCCAGCAGGCCCGGGACATTGGGCACTGAAGCTTTCTTT.

CDR3 sequence: CASSVYPGKDYNEQFF. The CDR3 DNA follows: TGCGCCAGCAGTGTATATCCGGGCAAGGACTACAATGAGCAGTTCTTC. The V gene is TRBV10-1, the J gene TRBJ2-1; D unresolved. Germline V gene data show CDR1 as WNHNN and CDR2 as SYGVQD (reference sequence). The CDR3 is 16 residues long. The ends were cut back, 4 bases at V and 3 bases at J, with 16 bases in the middle.

The rearrangement joins TRBV5-1 to TRBJ2-4; D gene uncertain. Looked up from germline, CDR1 is SGHRS and CDR2 is YFSETQ. Trimming stripped 9 bases from V and 2 bases from J, with 15 bases between. This CDR3 comprises 14 residues. CDR3 region: CAIPNLKSKNIQYF. The CDR3 nucleotides read TGCGCCATACCCAACTTGAAATCCAAAAACATTCAGTACTTC.

The sample holds one count of this clone. The chain joins TRBV18 to TRBJ2-2; unclear D gene. The CDR3 totals 15 residues. Trimming left V 2 bases short and J 3 bases short, with 10 bases between. Germline values: CDR1 KGHSH, CDR2 LQKENI. The CDR3 region is CASSPYQDYTGELFF. DNA for the CDR3: TGTGCCAGCTCACCATACCAAGACTACACCGGGGAGCTGTTTTTT.

The chain uses TRBV6-1 and TRBJ1-2; D call uncertain. Germline CDR1 is MNHNS and CDR2 is SASEGT. Trimming left V 0 bases short and J 4 bases short, with 9 bases between. This CDR3 is 14 amino acids long. The CDR3 nucleotides are TGTGCCAGCAGTGAAGCGAGGGTTTCCTATGGCTACACCTTC. Its translation is CASSEARVSYGYTF.

This chain connects TRBV6-5 to TRBJ1-2, with a tentative D call TRBD1 (5 bases). Germline V CDR1 and CDR2: MNHEY, SVGAGI. V lost 6 bases and J lost 4, with 9 bases in between. This CDR3 is 12 amino acids long. The CDR3 here is CASSGGIYGYTF. The CDR3 DNA reads as TGTGCCAGCAGCGGGGGGATCTATGGCTACACCTTC.

This clone appeared a single time. This chain uses TRBV9 with TRBJ1-1, with D possibly being TRBD1 (6 bases). There are 15 residues in the CDR3. V lost 0 bases and J lost 1, with 10 bases in between. Germline V gene lookup returns CDR1 SGDLS and CDR2 YYNGEE. The CDR3 spells CASSVVTGKNTEAFF. The CDR3 DNA follows: TGTGCCAGCAGCGTAGTCACAGGGAAGAACACTGAAGCTTTCTTT. Full variable domain (outside the CDR3, taken from reference TRBV9 and TRBJ1-1): DSGVTQTPKHLITATGQRVTLRCSPRSGDLSVYWYQQSLDQGLQFLIQYYNGEERAKGNILERFSAQQFPDLHSELNLSSLELGDSALYFCASSVVTGKNTEAFFGQGTRLTVV.

The V call is TRBV6-6, the J call TRBJ2-7; D call uncertain. Trimming shortened V by 2 bases and J by 6 bases, and 11 bases separated the two germline ends. The CDR3 is 13 residues long. Germline V gene data show CDR1 as MNHNY and CDR2 as SVGAGI (reference sequence). The CDR3 region has the DNA TGTGCCAGCAGTTACCAAGAATTATCCGAGCAGTACTTC. It encodes CASSYQELSEQYF.

This clone has only a few counts. The chain is built from TRBV7-2 and TRBJ2-7; D unclear. Trimming shortened V by 6 bases and J by 0 bases, and 15 bases separated the two germline ends. Germline V CDR1 and CDR2: SGHTA, FQGNSA. The CDR3 contains 15 residues. The DNA of the CDR3 is TGTGCCAGCAGTTCCGGACCACCGAGCTCCTACGAGCAGTACTTC. It codes for CASSSGPPSSYEQYF.

This chain uses TRBV11-2 with TRBJ1-5; unclear D gene. The CDR3 spans 13 residues. Germline assignment: CDR1 SGHAT and CDR2 FQNNGV. V lost 5 bases and J 7 bases, leaving 12 bases between the germline ends. CDR3 protein: CASSRDRRQPQHF. CDR3 DNA: TGTGCCAGCAGCCGCGATCGACGGCAGCCCCAGCATTTT.

The J gene is TRBJ2-3, the V gene TRBV29-1; perhaps TRBD2 as D (7 bases). V dropped 0 bases and J dropped 3 bases, with 10 bases sitting between them. This CDR3 comprises 14 residues. Germline V gene sequence: CDR1 SQVTM, CDR2 ANQGSEA. The chain's CDR3 is CSVEDRGLTDTQYF. In DNA form, the CDR3 reads TGCAGCGTTGAAGACAGGGGACTAACAGATACGCAGTATTTT.

V and J are TRBV28 and TRBJ2-1; TRBD2 aligns across 8 bases. CDR3 length: 13 amino acids. V was pared by 6 bases and J by 7 bases, with 5 bases of the junction left unmatched. Per the germline V gene, CDR1 is MDHEN and CDR2 is SYDVKM. CDR3 coding DNA: TGTGCCAGCAGCCCCGGGGGGGGTAATGAGCAGTTCTTC. Protein product: CASSPGGGNEQFF.

J is TRBJ2-3 and V is TRBV28; possibly TRBD2 for D (5 bases). Trimming cost V 3 bases and J 6 bases, with 16 bases left between them. There are 15 residues in the CDR3. CDR1 is MDHEN and CDR2 is SYDVKM in the germline V gene. CDR3 sequence reads: CASSLPGIPGDTQYF. The CDR3 coding sequence is TGTGCCAGCAGTTTGCCGGGGATCCCTGGGGATACGCAGTATTTT.